A selection of T cell receptor beta chains follows, all from one sample in a study of cytomegalovirus exposure and HLA in healthy donors. The protocol was immunoSEQ multiplex PCR, while the TCRdb copy is restricted to in-frame clones and leaves out a portion. The sample lists around 150,000 clones; around 77% were seen once. Material: PBMCs. The receptors originated from a man aged 30 to 45 in good health and CMV-seronegative. Both conserved end residues are part of each CDR3. D genes are given only for firm matches. Size tells how often a clone was seen (once, few, many) or the class of an expanded clone, and some rows leave it out.

J gene | clone size | D gene | V gene | CDR3 DNA | CDR3 protein
TRBJ1-2 | - | - | TRBV5-5 | TGTGCCAGCAGCCTCGGACAGTATGGCTACACCTTC | CASSLGQYGYTF
TRBJ2-5 | - | - | TRBV15 | TGTGCCACCAGCAGAGTTATTTATCGCGGGGAGACCCAGTACTTC | CATSRVIYRGETQYF
TRBJ2-2 | - | TRBD2 | TRBV10-3 | TGTGCCATCAGTGAACTAGCGGGAAACACCGGGGAGCTGTTTTTT | CAISELAGNTGELFF
TRBJ2-5 | - | TRBD2 | TRBV19 | TGTGCCAGTAGTATCGGACTAGCGGACCCAGAGTACTTC | CASSIGLADPEYF
TRBJ2-5 | once | TRBD2 | TRBV27 | TGTGCCAGCAGTTTAACTAGCGGGAGGATGGGAGAGACCCAGTACTTC | CASSLTSGRMGETQYF
TRBJ1-2 | - | TRBD1 | TRBV5-1 | TGCGCCAGCAGCTGGGGGACAGACTATGGCTACACCTTC | CASSWGTDYGYTF
TRBJ2-7 | - | - | TRBV7-6 | TGTGCCAGCAGCTCTAGTTTACACGAGCAGTACTTC | CASSSSLHEQYF
TRBJ1-4 | few | TRBD1 | TRBV2 | TGTGCCAGTCTTCGGGACAGGGGGAGTGAAAAACTGTTTTTT | CASLRDRGSEKLFF
TRBJ2-7 | - | - | TRBV18 | TGTGCCAGCTCACCACAGGACAAGAAGGGCGAGCAGTACTTC | CASSPQDKKGEQYF
TRBJ2-7 | - | - | TRBV20-1 | TGCAGTGCCAAGGGGGATCACGAGCAGTACTTC | CSAKGDHEQYF
TRBJ2-2 | - | - | TRBV27 | TGTGCCAGCAGTTTATCGTTGGGCTTTGCCGGGGAGCTGTTTTTT | CASSLSLGFAGELFF
TRBJ2-3 | - | TRBD2 | TRBV11-2 | TGTGCCAGCAGCCCGCCGGGACTAGCGGACGGCACAGATACGCAGTATTTT | CASSPPGLADGTDTQYF
TRBJ1-5 | - | - | TRBV28 | TGTGCCAGCAGTTCAGGGTTTAGCAATCAGCCCCAGCATTTT | CASSSGFSNQPQHF
TRBJ2-1 | - | - | TRBV13 | TGTGCCAGCAGCTCACCCCGGGGTGAGCAGTTCTTC | CASSSPRGEQFF
TRBJ2-3 | once | TRBD1 | TRBV10-1 | TGCGCCAGCAGCCCGGGACAGGGAAGAGCAGATACGCAGTATTTT | CASSPGQGRADTQYF
TRBJ2-1 | - | TRBD2 | TRBV6-5 | TGTGCCAGCAGTCCCCTAGCGGTATTATACAATGAGCAGTTCTTC | CASSPLAVLYNEQFF
TRBJ2-2 | - | TRBD1 | TRBV6-1 | TGTGCCAGCAGTGTCCGGGACAGACAAACCGGGGAGCTGTTTTTT | CASSVRDRQTGELFF
TRBJ1-3 | - | TRBD1 | TRBV30 | TGTGCCTGGAGTGCGGACAGGTTATACTCTGGAAACACCATATATTTT | CAWSADRLYSGNTIYF
TRBJ2-1 | - | - | TRBV6-6 | TGTGCCAGCAAACCGGGACACGGGGTCAATGAGCAGTTCTTC | CASKPGHGVNEQFF
TRBJ2-2 | - | TRBD2 | TRBV7-9 | TGTGCCAGCAGCAACCTAGCGGGAGGGTCGGCCGGGGAGCTGTTTTTT | CASSNLAGGSAGELFF
TRBJ1-1 | - | - | TRBV7-6 | TGTGCCAGCAGCCTTCCCGCAGGGGTGGACACTGAAGCTTTCTTT | CASSLPAGVDTEAFF
TRBJ1-2 | few | - | TRBV25-1 | TGTGCCAGCAGTGACAGGGGTTTTGGCTATGGCTACACCTTC | CASSDRGFGYGYTF
TRBJ2-2 | - | TRBD2 | TRBV9 | TGTGCCAGCAGTGCAAGTAGCGGGAGAATTGCCGGGGAGCTGTTTTTT | CASSASSGRIAGELFF
TRBJ2-7 | few | TRBD2 | TRBV29-1 | TGCAGCGCGAACGCGGGAGGGCCTACCTATGAGCAGTACTTC | CSANAGGPTYEQYF
TRBJ2-7 | - | TRBD2 | TRBV6-1 | TGTGCCAGCAGTGAGGTCCACGGGGGGAGCTCCTACGAGCAGTACTTC | CASSEVHGGSSYEQYF
TRBJ2-1 | - | - | TRBV7-6 | TGTGCCAGCAGCTCGCGGGGCCCGGGGAATGAGCAGTTCTTC | CASSSRGPGNEQFF
TRBJ2-5 | - | - | TRBV11-1 | TGTGCCAGCAGCGAGGTCCAAGAGACCCAGTACTTC | CASSEVQETQYF
TRBJ1-5 | - | - | TRBV28 | TGTGCCAGCAGTTCCTCGCGGGGTGGCAATCAGCCCCAGCATTTT | CASSSSRGGNQPQHF
TRBJ2-6 | - | - | TRBV11-2 | TGTGCCAGCAGCTTAGATGTCGGACTCTCTGGGGCCAACGTCCTGACTTTC | CASSLDVGLSGANVLTF